This TCR beta chain was found in a study of cytomegalovirus exposure and HLA in healthy donors. Study-wide results and limits: CMV antigen specificity of three CMV-associated chains was confirmed in vitro. Roughly uniform depth of sequencing across donors was assumed in presence/absence analyses.

The PCR made use of 60 Vbeta and 13 Jbeta primers. Authors' analysis steps: Among the unique TCR beta chains that a later analysis counted, some 73 million in all, around 11 million were shared. Clones were sequenced by immunoSEQ multiplex PCR, and TCRdb holds only the in-frame ones, with some missing. V and J calls and clone size are copied from that table; D and trimming were computed from the DNA. The sample carries about 190,000 clones, 60% to 80% recorded once. Concerning this clone: Its antigen is still unknown.

The ends lost 3 bases at V and 1 base at J; junction bases unmatched: 4. From germline, CDR1 is WSHSY and CDR2 SAAADI. CDR3 length: 16 amino acids. The gene calls are TRBV10-2 and TRBJ2-3; the match to TRBD2 covers 10 bases. Sequencing was carried out using PBMCs. The sequence came from a woman in her twenties or thirties in good health and CMV-seropositive. The CDR3 sequence is CASSETSGKGTDTQYF. As DNA, the CDR3 is TGCGCCAGCAGTGAAACTAGCGGGAAGGGCACAGATACGCAGTATTTT.